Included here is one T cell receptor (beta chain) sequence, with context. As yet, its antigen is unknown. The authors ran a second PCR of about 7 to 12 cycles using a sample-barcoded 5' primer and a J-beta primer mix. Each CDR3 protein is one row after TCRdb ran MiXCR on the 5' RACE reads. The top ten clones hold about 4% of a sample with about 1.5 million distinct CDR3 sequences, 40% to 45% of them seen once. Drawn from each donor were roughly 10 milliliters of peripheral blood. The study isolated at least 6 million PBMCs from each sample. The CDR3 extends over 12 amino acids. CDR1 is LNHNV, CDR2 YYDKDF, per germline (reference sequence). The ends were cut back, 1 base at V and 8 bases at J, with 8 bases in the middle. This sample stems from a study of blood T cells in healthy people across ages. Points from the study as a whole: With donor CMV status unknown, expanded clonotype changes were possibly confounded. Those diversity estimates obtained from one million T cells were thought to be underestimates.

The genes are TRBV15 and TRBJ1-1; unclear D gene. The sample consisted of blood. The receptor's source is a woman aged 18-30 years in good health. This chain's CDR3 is CATSRGLAEAFF. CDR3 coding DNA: TGTGCCACCAGCAGAGGATTGGCCGAAGCTTTCTTT.